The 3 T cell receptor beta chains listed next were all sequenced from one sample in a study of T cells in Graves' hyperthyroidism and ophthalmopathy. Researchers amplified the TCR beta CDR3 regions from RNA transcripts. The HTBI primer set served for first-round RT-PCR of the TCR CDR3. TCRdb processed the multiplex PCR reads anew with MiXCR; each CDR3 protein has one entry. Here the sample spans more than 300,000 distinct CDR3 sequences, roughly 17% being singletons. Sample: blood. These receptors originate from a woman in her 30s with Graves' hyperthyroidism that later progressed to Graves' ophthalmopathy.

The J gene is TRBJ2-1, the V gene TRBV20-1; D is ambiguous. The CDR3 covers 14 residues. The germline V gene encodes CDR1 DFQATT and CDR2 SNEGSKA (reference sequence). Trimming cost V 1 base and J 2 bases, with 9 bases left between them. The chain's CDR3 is CSARVDGTYNEQFF. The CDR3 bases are TGCAGTGCTAGAGTGGACGGAACCTACAATGAGCAGTTCTTC.

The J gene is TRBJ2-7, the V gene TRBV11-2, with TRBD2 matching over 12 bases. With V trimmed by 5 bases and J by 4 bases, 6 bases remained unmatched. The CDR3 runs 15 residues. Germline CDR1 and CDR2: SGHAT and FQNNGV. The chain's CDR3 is CASSRLAGDQYEQYF. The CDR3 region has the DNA TGTGCCAGCAGCCGACTAGCGGGGGATCAGTACGAGCAGTACTTC.

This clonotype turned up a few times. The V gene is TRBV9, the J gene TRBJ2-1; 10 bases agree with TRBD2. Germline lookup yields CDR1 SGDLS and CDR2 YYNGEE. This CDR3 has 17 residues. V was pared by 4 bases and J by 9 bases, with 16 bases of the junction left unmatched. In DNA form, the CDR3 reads TGTGCCAGCAGCCCACGGCCGAGCGGGAGGGCCGTGGGTGAGCAGTTCTTC. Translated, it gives CASSPRPSGRAVGEQFF.